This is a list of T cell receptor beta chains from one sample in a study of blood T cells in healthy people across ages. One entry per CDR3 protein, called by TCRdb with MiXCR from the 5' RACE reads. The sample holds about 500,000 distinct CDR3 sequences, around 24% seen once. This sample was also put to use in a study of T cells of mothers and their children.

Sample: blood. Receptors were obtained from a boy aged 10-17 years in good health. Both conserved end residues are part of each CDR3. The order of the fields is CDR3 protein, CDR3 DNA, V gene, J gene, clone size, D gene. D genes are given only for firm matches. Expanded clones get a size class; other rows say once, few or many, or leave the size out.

CDR3aa: CASSFYAGSEAVDEQFF
CDR3nt: TGTGCCAGCAGTTTTTACGCAGGGTCAGAGGCTGTAGATGAGCAGTTCTTC
v_gene: TRBV7-8
j_gene: TRBJ2-1
abundance: -
d_gene: -

CDR3aa: CAWSSGNSHEQYF
CDR3nt: TGTGCCTGGAGTAGTGGTAACTCCCACGAGCAGTACTTC
v_gene: TRBV30
j_gene: TRBJ2-7
abundance: -
d_gene: -

CDR3aa: CASSRLPFGKLFF
CDR3nt: TGTGCCAGCAGTAGATTGCCATTCGGAAAACTGTTTTTT
v_gene: TRBV6-4
j_gene: TRBJ1-4
abundance: few
d_gene: -

CDR3aa: CSVEGRSYGYTF
CDR3nt: TGCAGCGTTGAAGGTCGCAGCTATGGCTACACCTTC
v_gene: TRBV29-1
j_gene: TRBJ1-2
abundance: few
d_gene: -

CDR3aa: CASSHGGTRDTQYF
CDR3nt: TGCGCCAGCAGCCACGGGGGGACCAGGGATACGCAGTATTTT
v_gene: TRBV4-1
j_gene: TRBJ2-3
abundance: -
d_gene: TRBD2

CDR3aa: CASSPDRGLSQPQHF
CDR3nt: TGTGCCAGCAGTCCGGACAGGGGGCTAAGTCAGCCCCAGCATTTT
v_gene: TRBV28
j_gene: TRBJ1-5
abundance: few
d_gene: TRBD1

CDR3aa: CASSWGILYEQYF
CDR3nt: TGTGCCAGCAGCTGGGGGATCCTCTACGAGCAGTACTTC
v_gene: TRBV7-8
j_gene: TRBJ2-7
abundance: -
d_gene: -

CDR3aa: CASSPERFRTGELFF
CDR3nt: TGCGCCAGCAGCCCCGAGAGGTTTCGCACCGGGGAGCTGTTTTTT
v_gene: TRBV4-1
j_gene: TRBJ2-2
abundance: few
d_gene: -

CDR3aa: CASSMGQSIYEQYF
CDR3nt: TGTGCCAGCAGCATGGGACAGTCTATCTACGAGCAGTACTTC
v_gene: TRBV28
j_gene: TRBJ2-7
abundance: -
d_gene: TRBD1

CDR3aa: CASREMDSPLHF
CDR3nt: TGTGCCAGCAGGGAAATGGATTCACCCCTCCACTTT
v_gene: TRBV27
j_gene: TRBJ1-6
abundance: -
d_gene: -

CDR3aa: CASRLTADGELFF
CDR3nt: TGCGCCAGCAGACTTACTGCAGACGGGGAGCTGTTTTTT
v_gene: TRBV5-1
j_gene: TRBJ2-2
abundance: -
d_gene: -

CDR3aa: CATSTDPEAETQYF
CDR3nt: TGTGCCACCAGTACCGACCCTGAGGCGGAGACCCAGTACTTC
v_gene: TRBV15
j_gene: TRBJ2-5
abundance: -
d_gene: -

CDR3aa: CATSDHTGGLGYF
CDR3nt: TGTGCCACCAGTGATCACACAGGGGGACTAGGGTATTTT
v_gene: TRBV24-1
j_gene: TRBJ2-3
abundance: few
d_gene: -

CDR3aa: CASSQGSGRGSYNEQFF
CDR3nt: TGCGCCAGCAGCCAAGGTAGCGGGAGAGGCTCCTACAATGAGCAGTTCTTC
v_gene: TRBV4-3
j_gene: TRBJ2-1
abundance: -
d_gene: TRBD2

CDR3aa: CASSQVGTGDSGYTF
CDR3nt: TGCGCCAGCAGCCAAGTCGGGACAGGGGATAGTGGCTACACCTTC
v_gene: TRBV4-3
j_gene: TRBJ1-2
abundance: -
d_gene: TRBD1

CDR3aa: CASSTRGQALMETQYF
CDR3nt: TGTGCCAGCAGCACCCGGGGACAGGCCCTGATGGAGACCCAGTACTTC
v_gene: TRBV7-8
j_gene: TRBJ2-5
abundance: many
d_gene: TRBD1

CDR3aa: CASSPRLGPHEQFF
CDR3nt: TGTGCCAGCAGCCCGCGACTAGGCCCCCATGAGCAGTTCTTC
v_gene: TRBV3-1
j_gene: TRBJ2-1
abundance: -
d_gene: -

CDR3aa: CASSLAYWRGPFF
CDR3nt: TGTGCCAGCAGTTTAGCCTATTGGCGAGGACCTTTCTTT
v_gene: TRBV12-3/TRBV12-4
j_gene: TRBJ1-1
abundance: -
d_gene: -

CDR3aa: CASSFTGAYNEQFF
CDR3nt: TGCGCCAGCAGCTTTACGGGAGCTTACAATGAGCAGTTCTTC
v_gene: TRBV5-1
j_gene: TRBJ2-1
abundance: -
d_gene: -

CDR3aa: CASSSTGSGELFF
CDR3nt: TGTGCCAGCAGCTCTACAGGGTCCGGGGAGCTGTTTTTT
v_gene: TRBV7-9
j_gene: TRBJ2-2
abundance: few
d_gene: -

CDR3aa: CASSHEDRDSYNEQFF
CDR3nt: TGTGCCAGCAGCCACGAGGACAGGGACTCCTACAATGAGCAGTTCTTC
v_gene: TRBV6-1
j_gene: TRBJ2-1
abundance: few
d_gene: TRBD1

CDR3aa: CASSPRGWGRTDTQYF
CDR3nt: TGTGCCAGCAGCCCCCGGGGGTGGGGACGGACAGATACGCAGTATTTT
v_gene: TRBV28
j_gene: TRBJ2-3
abundance: -
d_gene: -

CDR3aa: CASSLGSTGDYGYTF
CDR3nt: TGTGCCAGCAGCTTAGGTAGTACAGGGGACTATGGCTACACCTTC
v_gene: TRBV7-9
j_gene: TRBJ1-2
abundance: -
d_gene: TRBD1

CDR3aa: CASKVSGSYNEQFF
CDR3nt: TGTGCCAGTAAGGTTAGCGGGTCTTACAATGAGCAGTTCTTC
v_gene: TRBV19
j_gene: TRBJ2-1
abundance: -
d_gene: TRBD2

CDR3aa: CASSLVGTAMNTEAFF
CDR3nt: TGTGCCAGCAGTTTAGTGGGGACAGCTATGAACACTGAAGCTTTCTTT
v_gene: TRBV27
j_gene: TRBJ1-1
abundance: few
d_gene: TRBD1

CDR3aa: CASISPSRMGRQETQYF
CDR3nt: TGTGCCAGCATTTCCCCCTCCAGGATGGGTAGGCAAGAGACCCAGTACTTC
v_gene: TRBV28
j_gene: TRBJ2-5
abundance: -
d_gene: -

CDR3aa: CASSWGQGPNGRTDTQYF
CDR3nt: TGTGCCAGCAGCTGGGGACAGGGCCCTAATGGCCGCACAGATACGCAGTATTTT
v_gene: TRBV7-3
j_gene: TRBJ2-3
abundance: few
d_gene: TRBD1

CDR3aa: CASSYASRVEQYF
CDR3nt: TGTGCCAGCAGTTACGCCTCGAGGGTCGAGCAGTACTTC
v_gene: TRBV6-2/TRBV6-3
j_gene: TRBJ2-7
abundance: few
d_gene: -

CDR3aa: CAWSVTVRGYTF
CDR3nt: TGTGCCTGGAGTGTTACAGTCAGGGGCTACACCTTC
v_gene: TRBV30
j_gene: TRBJ1-2
abundance: -
d_gene: -

CDR3aa: CAWSIFTGELFF
CDR3nt: TGTGCCTGGAGTATATTTACCGGGGAGCTGTTTTTT
v_gene: TRBV30
j_gene: TRBJ2-2
abundance: -
d_gene: -

CDR3aa: CASSFSAIRVETQYF
CDR3nt: TGTGCCAGCAGCTTTTCGGCCATCCGGGTAGAGACCCAGTACTTC
v_gene: TRBV7-8
j_gene: TRBJ2-5
abundance: few
d_gene: -

CDR3aa: CASSHPGVNTEAFF
CDR3nt: TGCGCCAGCAGCCACCCGGGTGTGAACACTGAAGCTTTCTTT
v_gene: TRBV4-1
j_gene: TRBJ1-1
abundance: -
d_gene: -

CDR3aa: CASSQVSLAGGRDTQYF
CDR3nt: TGCGCCAGCAGCCAGGTGTCCCTAGCGGGGGGTAGGGATACGCAGTATTTT
v_gene: TRBV4-3
j_gene: TRBJ2-3
abundance: -
d_gene: TRBD2

CDR3aa: CASSPGLSYNVQFF
CDR3nt: TGTGCCAGCAGCCCCGGTCTCTCCTACAATGTGCAGTTCTTC
v_gene: TRBV2
j_gene: TRBJ2-1
abundance: few
d_gene: -

CDR3aa: CASSYGESGELFF
CDR3nt: TGTGCCAGCAGTTACGGGGAATCCGGGGAGCTGTTTTTT
v_gene: TRBV6-5
j_gene: TRBJ2-2
abundance: -
d_gene: -

CDR3aa: CASSQGGAEQYF
CDR3nt: TGTGCCAGCAGCCAGGGGGGAGCCGAGCAGTACTTC
v_gene: TRBV12-3/TRBV12-4
j_gene: TRBJ2-7
abundance: many
d_gene: -

CDR3aa: CASSQLVWGVNGYTF
CDR3nt: TGTGCCAGCAGTCAACTCGTCTGGGGGGTAAATGGCTACACCTTC
v_gene: TRBV28
j_gene: TRBJ1-2
abundance: -
d_gene: -

CDR3aa: CASSLELSSNEQFF
CDR3nt: TGCGCCAGCAGCTTGGAATTGTCTAGCAATGAGCAGTTCTTC
v_gene: TRBV5-1
j_gene: TRBJ2-1
abundance: few
d_gene: -

CDR3aa: CASSLDSGPHPDNEQFF
CDR3nt: TGCGCCAGCAGCTTGGATTCCGGGCCCCACCCCGACAATGAGCAGTTCTTC
v_gene: TRBV5-1
j_gene: TRBJ2-1
abundance: -
d_gene: -

CDR3aa: CSVARGGTDTQYF
CDR3nt: TGCAGCGTTGCGAGAGGGGGCACAGATACGCAGTATTTT
v_gene: TRBV29-1
j_gene: TRBJ2-3
abundance: few
d_gene: -

CDR3aa: CASSQGYQPQHF
CDR3nt: TGTGCCAGCAGCCAGGGTTATCAGCCCCAGCATTTT
v_gene: TRBV6-6
j_gene: TRBJ1-5
abundance: few
d_gene: -

CDR3aa: CASTVTQGNTGYTF
CDR3nt: TGTGCCAGCACCGTCACCCAGGGGAATACTGGCTACACCTTC
v_gene: TRBV9
j_gene: TRBJ1-2
abundance: few
d_gene: -

CDR3aa: CASSNIWGETDTQYF
CDR3nt: TGTGCCAGCAGCAACATTTGGGGCGAGACAGATACGCAGTATTTT
v_gene: TRBV21-1
j_gene: TRBJ2-3
abundance: -
d_gene: -

CDR3aa: CASSGRYEETQYF
CDR3nt: TGTGCCAGCAGTGGACGGTACGAAGAGACCCAGTACTTC
v_gene: TRBV6-5
j_gene: TRBJ2-5
abundance: -
d_gene: -

CDR3aa: CAISQGALETQYF
CDR3nt: TGTGCCATTTCGCAGGGAGCTTTGGAGACCCAGTACTTC
v_gene: TRBV28
j_gene: TRBJ2-5
abundance: -
d_gene: -

CDR3aa: CSASPTWDRGKNTEAFF
CDR3nt: TGCAGTGCTAGTCCTACCTGGGACAGGGGTAAGAACACTGAAGCTTTCTTT
v_gene: TRBV20-1
j_gene: TRBJ1-1
abundance: few
d_gene: TRBD1

CDR3aa: CASSPTTNTEAFF
CDR3nt: TGTGCCAGCAGCCCGACTACGAACACTGAAGCTTTCTTT
v_gene: TRBV3-1
j_gene: TRBJ1-1
abundance: few
d_gene: -

CDR3aa: CSVEGPVTYGYTF
CDR3nt: TGCAGCGTTGAAGGTCCGGTAACCTATGGCTACACCTTC
v_gene: TRBV29-1
j_gene: TRBJ1-2
abundance: -
d_gene: -

CDR3aa: CASRARRGTNTEAFF
CDR3nt: TGTGCCAGCAGGGCCCGGAGGGGAACGAACACTGAAGCTTTCTTT
v_gene: TRBV2
j_gene: TRBJ1-1
abundance: -
d_gene: -

CDR3aa: CASSLGGARSYEQYF
CDR3nt: TGTGCCAGCAGCTTAGGCGGGGCCCGATCCTACGAGCAGTACTTC
v_gene: TRBV7-6
j_gene: TRBJ2-7
abundance: few
d_gene: -